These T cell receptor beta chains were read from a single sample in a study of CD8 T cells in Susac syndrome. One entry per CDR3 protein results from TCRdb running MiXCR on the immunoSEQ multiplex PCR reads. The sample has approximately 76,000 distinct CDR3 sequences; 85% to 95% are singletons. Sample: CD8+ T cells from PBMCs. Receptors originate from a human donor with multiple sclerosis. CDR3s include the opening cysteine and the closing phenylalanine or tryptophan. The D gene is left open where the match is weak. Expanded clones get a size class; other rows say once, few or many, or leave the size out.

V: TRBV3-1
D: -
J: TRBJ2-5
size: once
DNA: TGTGCCAGCAGCCCCCTCATGGATGAGACCCAGTACTTC
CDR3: CASSPLMDETQYF

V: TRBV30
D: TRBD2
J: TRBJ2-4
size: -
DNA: TGTGCCTGGAGTGGCTTGGGGGGGAACATTCAGTACTTC
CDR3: CAWSGLGGNIQYF

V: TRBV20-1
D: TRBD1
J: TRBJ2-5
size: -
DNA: TGCAGTGCGACAACAGGGGTGGAGACCCAGTACTTC
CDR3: CSATTGVETQYF

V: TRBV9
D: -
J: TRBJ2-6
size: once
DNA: TGTGCCAGCAGCTTCGACAGCAACTCTGGGGCCAACGTCCTGACTTTC
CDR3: CASSFDSNSGANVLTF

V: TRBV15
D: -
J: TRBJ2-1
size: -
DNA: TGTGCCACCAGCAGAGATGAGATGGACATCGGGCAGTTCTTC
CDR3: CATSRDEMDIGQFF

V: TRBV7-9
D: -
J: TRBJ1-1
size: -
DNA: TGTGCCAGCAGCTTAGACCGACAGGAAGCTTTCTTT
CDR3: CASSLDRQEAFF

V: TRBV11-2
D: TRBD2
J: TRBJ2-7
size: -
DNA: TGTGCCAGCAGCTTAGGGGTAGCGGGCCTCTACGAGCAGTACTTC
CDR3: CASSLGVAGLYEQYF

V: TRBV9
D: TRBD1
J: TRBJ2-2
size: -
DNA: TGTGCCAGCAGGGGGGACAGTAAGGTCACCGGGGAGCTGTTTTTT
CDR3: CASRGDSKVTGELFF

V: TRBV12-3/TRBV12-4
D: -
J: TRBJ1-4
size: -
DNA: TGTGCCAGCAGTTCGGGACCCGTAAATGAAAAACTGTTTTTT
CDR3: CASSSGPVNEKLFF

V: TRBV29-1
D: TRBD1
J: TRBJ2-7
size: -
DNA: TGCAGCGGGGGACAGGAGACCTACGAGCAGTACTTC
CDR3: CSGGQETYEQYF

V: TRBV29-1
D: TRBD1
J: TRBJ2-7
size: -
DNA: TGCAGCGTTGAGGGGGACAGCTCATACGAGCAGTACTTC
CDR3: CSVEGDSSYEQYF

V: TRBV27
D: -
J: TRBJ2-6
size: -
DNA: TGTGCCAGCAGTTTAGGTTGGAGGGGTGCTGGGGCCAACGTCCTGACTTTC
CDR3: CASSLGWRGAGANVLTF

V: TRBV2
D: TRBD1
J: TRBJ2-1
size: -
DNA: TGTGCCAGCGCGGATGACCAGGGGGCGCGAAATGAGCAGTTCTTC
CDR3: CASADDQGARNEQFF

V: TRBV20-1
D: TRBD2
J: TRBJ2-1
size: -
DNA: TGCAGTGCCCTCCCCTGGGCGGGAGACTACAATGAGCAGTTCTTC
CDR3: CSALPWAGDYNEQFF

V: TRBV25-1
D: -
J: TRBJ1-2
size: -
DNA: TGTGCCAGCAGTGATGGGGACGGGGCCGGGAGGGATGGCTACACCTTC
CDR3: CASSDGDGAGRDGYTF

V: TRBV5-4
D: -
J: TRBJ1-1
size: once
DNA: TGTGCCAGCAGCTTTCACGGGGGGGACACTGAAGCTTTCTTT
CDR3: CASSFHGGDTEAFF

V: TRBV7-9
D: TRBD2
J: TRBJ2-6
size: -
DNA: TGTGCCAGCAGCTCGGGGGGTCCTGGGGCCAACGTCCTGACTTTC
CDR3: CASSSGGPGANVLTF

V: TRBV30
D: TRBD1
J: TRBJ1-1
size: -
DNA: TGTGCCTGGAGGGACAGGACGGGACGCACTGAAGCTTTCTTT
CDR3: CAWRDRTGRTEAFF

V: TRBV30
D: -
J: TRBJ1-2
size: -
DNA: TGTGCCTGGGAGGACCTGGATGGCTACACCTTC
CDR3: CAWEDLDGYTF

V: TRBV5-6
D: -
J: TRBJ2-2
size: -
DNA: TGTGCCAGCGGACCCCCCGGGGGCTCGGTCACCGGGGAGCTGTTTTTT
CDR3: CASGPPGGSVTGELFF

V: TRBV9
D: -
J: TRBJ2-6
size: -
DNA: TGTGCCAGCAGCGTAGGTCAGGGCTCGGCAGGGGCCAACGTCCTGACTTTC
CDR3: CASSVGQGSAGANVLTF

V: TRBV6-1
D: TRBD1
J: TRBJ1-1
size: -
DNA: TGTGCCAGCAGTGCATGGGGGACAGAGAACACTGAAGCTTTCTTT
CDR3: CASSAWGTENTEAFF

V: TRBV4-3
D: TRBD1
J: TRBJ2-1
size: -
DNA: TGCGCCAGCAGCCTCGGGACAGGAGACAATGAGCAGTTCTTC
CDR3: CASSLGTGDNEQFF

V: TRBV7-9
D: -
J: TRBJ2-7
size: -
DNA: TGTGCCAGCAGCGAGGACAGCACCTACGAGCAGTACTTC
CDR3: CASSEDSTYEQYF

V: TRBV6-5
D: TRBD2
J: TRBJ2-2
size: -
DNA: TGTGCCAGCAGTTCCTCACTAGCGGGAGGGCCCGGCACCGGGGAGCTGTTTTTT
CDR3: CASSSSLAGGPGTGELFF

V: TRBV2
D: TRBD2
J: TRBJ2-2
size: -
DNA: TGTGCCAGCAGTGACGCGGGAGGTAACACCGGGGAGCTGTTTTTT
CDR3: CASSDAGGNTGELFF

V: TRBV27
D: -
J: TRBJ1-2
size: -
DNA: TGTGCCAGCAGTTTAAGGGCCCTTGGCTATGGCTACACCTTC
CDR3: CASSLRALGYGYTF

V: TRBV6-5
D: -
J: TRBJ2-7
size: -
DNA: TGTGCCAGCAGTTACTCAGGGCAGGTGGAAGAGCAGTACTTC
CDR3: CASSYSGQVEEQYF

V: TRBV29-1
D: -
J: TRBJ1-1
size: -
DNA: TGCAGCGTTAAACGGGGGCCTGAAGCTTTCTTT
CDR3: CSVKRGPEAFF

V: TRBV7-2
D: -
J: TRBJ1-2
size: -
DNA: TGTGCCAGCACTCCCCTTGGCTACACCTTC
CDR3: CASTPLGYTF

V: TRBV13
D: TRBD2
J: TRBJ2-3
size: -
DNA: TGTGCCAGCAGCAAAGGGACTAGCGGGAGGGACCGGGATACGCAGTATTTT
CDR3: CASSKGTSGRDRDTQYF

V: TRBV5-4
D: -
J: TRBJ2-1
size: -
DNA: TGTGCCAGCACCCGAGACTCCAGGGTCAATGAGCAGTTCTTC
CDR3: CASTRDSRVNEQFF

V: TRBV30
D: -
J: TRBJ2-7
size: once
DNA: TGTGCCTGGAGTGTCACTCACCCGAGCTCCTACGAGCAGTACTTC
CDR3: CAWSVTHPSSYEQYF

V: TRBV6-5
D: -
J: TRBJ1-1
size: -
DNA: TGTGCCAGCGGAGGGGCGGCTTTAGCTTTCTTT
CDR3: CASGGAALAFF

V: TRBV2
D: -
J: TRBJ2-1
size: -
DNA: TGTGCAGTGGAGGGAGGACTCCGGGAGAATGAGCAGTTCTTC
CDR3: CAVEGGLRENEQFF

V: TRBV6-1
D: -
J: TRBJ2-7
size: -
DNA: TGTGCCAGCAACACGAGGTGGGACTACGAGCAGTACTTC
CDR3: CASNTRWDYEQYF

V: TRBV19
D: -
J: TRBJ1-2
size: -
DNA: TGTGCCAGTAGTATAGTAATCGCACGGGAAATGAAGTATGGCTACACCTTC
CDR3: CASSIVIAREMKYGYTF

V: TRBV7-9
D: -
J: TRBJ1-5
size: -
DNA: TGTGCCAGCAGCTTAGCAGGGAACAATCAGCCCCAGCATTTT
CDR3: CASSLAGNNQPQHF

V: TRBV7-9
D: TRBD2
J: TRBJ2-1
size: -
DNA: TGTGCCAGCAGCTTGCCCTTGACTAGCGGGAGTTTTAATGAGCAGTTCTTC
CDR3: CASSLPLTSGSFNEQFF

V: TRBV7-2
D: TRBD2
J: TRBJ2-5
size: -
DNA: TGTGCCAGCAGCGGACTAGCGGGAGGGCCGGACGAGACCCAGTACTTC
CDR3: CASSGLAGGPDETQYF

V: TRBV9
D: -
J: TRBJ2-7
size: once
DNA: TGTGCCAGCAGCGCCTCGAGCTCCTACGAGCAGTACTTC
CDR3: CASSASSSYEQYF

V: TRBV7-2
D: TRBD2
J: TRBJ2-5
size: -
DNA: TGTGCCAGCAGCGCCCTAGCGGGACGAGAGACCCAGTACTTC
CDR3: CASSALAGRETQYF

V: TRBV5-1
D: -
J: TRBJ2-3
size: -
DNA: TGCGCCAGCAGCTTGGTCCGGGTGGAGGGAGATACGCAGTATTTT
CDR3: CASSLVRVEGDTQYF

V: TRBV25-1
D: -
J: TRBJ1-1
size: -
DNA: TGTGCCAGCAGCCAGGGGACCCTTACTGAAGCTTTCTTT
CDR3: CASSQGTLTEAFF

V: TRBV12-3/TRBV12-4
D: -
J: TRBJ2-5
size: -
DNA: TGTGCCAGCAGTTTGGGGTTGGGGGTCGTAGAGACCCAGTACTTC
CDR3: CASSLGLGVVETQYF

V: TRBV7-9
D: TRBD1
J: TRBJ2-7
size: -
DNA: TGTGCCAGCAGCTTAGCCTTGGGACAGCGCTACGAGGAGCAGTACTTC
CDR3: CASSLALGQRYEEQYF